Included here is one T cell receptor beta chain sequence, with context. Its antigen specificity is not known. No base qualities exist here, and no much larger clone lies one base off it. V is cut by 1 base and J by 9 bases, and the space between the germline ends is 11 bases. The CDR3 covers 13 residues, taking in both the cysteine and the phenylalanine. The retained sequence is limited to the CDR3, 39 bases, with the frame set at the first base. CDR1 and CDR2 (SGHTA, FQGNSA) derive from the germline V gene. The record originates from a study of glioma-infiltrating T cells (TCRdb year 2016). With respect to the entire study: Sequencing of TCR alpha- and beta-chain repertoires was performed on glioma tissue, on non-neoplastic brain tissue, and on matched peripheral blood mononuclear cells. To measure divergence between tissue and blood T-cell populations, each tissue-infiltrating repertoire was compared with the peripheral blood repertoire of the same patient. The paired cohort comprised three low-grade glioma patients, eight or nine primary glioblastoma patients and three non-glioma patients contributing non-neoplastic brain tissue.

TCR alpha and beta CDR3 regions were amplified with the iRepertoire nested amplicon-rescue multiplex PCR (arm-PCR) platform from RNA. The input for one-step reverse transcription and amplification was about 100-450 ng of tissue mRNA or PBMC total RNA. Following bead purification, Illumina adapters were added by a secondary multiplex PCR, and the libraries were gel-purified between 200 and 400 bp. Libraries carried internal 6-nucleotide barcodes used for demultiplexing. The libraries were sequenced on an Illumina MiSeq using 2x220 or 2x250 nucleotide paired-end reads. Turning to the authors' computational methods: Paired reads were merged using FLASH 1.2.11 and aligned with BWA-MEM to the GRCh37 human genome, and TRA and TRB reads were then extracted. V and J assignment used an IMGT-derived reference of cassette sequences and CDR3 motifs that included pseudogenes. Three-frame translation of reads was performed, and productive CDR3s were defined as those with a C...FGXG motif and no stop codons. Unique combinations of V-J cassette pair and CDR3 amino acid sequence were defined as clonotypes. Reads were filtered by Hamming distance, with the threshold set by the sequence error rate of each sample in mapped regions. Through fastp at Q25 and MiXCR, TCRdb rebuilt clones from the public reads, retaining in-frame beta chains. Each CDR3 protein appears once, grouped with its most common genes and DNA. Clone size and V and J calls follow TCRdb, not the original study. The sample table holds under 150,000 distinct CDR3 sequences, of which approximately 39% were seen once. 20% to 25% of the sample is held by the ten biggest clonotypes.

The investigation overall reported the following: VJ-independent divergence between tissue and blood was lower than expected in non-neoplastic patients but higher than expected in all gliomas, particularly low-grade gliomas. Only a very small number of CDR3 sequences turned up in both tissue and blood, a result put down to high CDR3 diversity combined with limited sampling. The group comparisons were based on small numbers of patients: three non-neoplastic, three low-grade glioma and seven to nine glioblastoma patients.

The chain uses TRBV7-2 and TRBJ2-3, with no confidently assigned D gene. The sequence derives from a human donor with low-grade glioma or glioblastoma, undergoing nonglioma brain surgery, or in good health (not recorded which). Specimen: glioma tissue, nonneoplastic brain tissue, or PBMCs (not recorded which). The nucleotide sequence is TGTGCCAGCAGCTTAGAACCATGCTGGACGCAGTATTTT. It specifies CASSLEPCWTQYF.